A selection of T cell receptor beta chains follows, all from one sample in a study of shared clonotypes between healthy human individuals. Sequenced by immunoSEQ multiplex PCR; TCRdb stores in-frame clones only, minus some. This table holds around 2.5 million clones, roughly 93% found once. Sequencing was carried out using naive CD4+ T cells from PBMCs. Every receptor here comes from a young man in good health. Some clones in this sample may be carry-over from other donors' samples. CDR3s include the opening cysteine and the closing phenylalanine or tryptophan. The order of the fields is V gene, J gene, D gene, clone size, CDR3 DNA, CDR3 protein. The D gene is left open where the match is weak. Rows may omit the clone size; those that give it use once, few, many or a size class.

TRBV28	TRBJ1-4	TRBD1	-	TGTGCCAGCAGTCCCCCCGGGACAGGGGTTATTAATGAAAAACTGTTTTTT	CASSPPGTGVINEKLFF
TRBV28	TRBJ2-1	TRBD2	-	TGTGCCAGCAGCCTCAGCGGGAGTTCCTACAATGAGCAGTTCTTC	CASSLSGSSYNEQFF
TRBV28	TRBJ2-3	TRBD2	once	TGTGCCAGCAGTTTAAAGGGGGCCCTAGCGGGGGGCAATACGCAGTATTTT	CASSLKGALAGGNTQYF
TRBV7-9	TRBJ2-3	TRBD2	-	TGTGCCAGCAGCTTACCCAGACTAGCGGAACACACAGATACGCAGTATTTT	CASSLPRLAEHTDTQYF
TRBV5-4	TRBJ2-7	TRBD2	-	TGTGCCAGCAGCCCGCGGGGGGATGTACACGAGCAGTACTTC	CASSPRGDVHEQYF
TRBV19	TRBJ2-7	TRBD2	-	TGTGCCAGTAGTATCGCGGGGGCTAGCGGGAGATACGAGCAGTACTTC	CASSIAGASGRYEQYF
TRBV2	TRBJ2-5	-	-	TGTGCCAGCGCCCGGGACTCTGAGACCCAGTACTTC	CASARDSETQYF
TRBV7-3	TRBJ1-2	-	-	TGTGCCAGCAGCCCCAGTAACGGGGAAGGCTACACCTTC	CASSPSNGEGYTF
TRBV2	TRBJ2-3	TRBD1	-	TGTGCCAGCAGTTCTGACAGGGGAAAGGATACGCAGTATTTT	CASSSDRGKDTQYF
TRBV28	TRBJ2-1	TRBD2	-	TGTGCCAGCAGTTCTATTAGCGGGAGGATTTACTACAATGAGCAGTTCTTC	CASSSISGRIYYNEQFF
TRBV11-2	TRBJ2-2	-	-	TGTGCCAGCAGCACGAGTGGGACCTTGGGCGGGGAGCTGTTTTTT	CASSTSGTLGGELFF
TRBV9	TRBJ2-7	-	-	TGTGCCAGCAGCCCTTGGGGGTACCCCGACTACGAGCAGTACTTC	CASSPWGYPDYEQYF
TRBV5-1	TRBJ2-7	TRBD2	-	TGCGCCAGCAGCCTAGCGGGGAGCCTTTCCTACGAGCAGTACTTC	CASSLAGSLSYEQYF
TRBV4-1	TRBJ1-6	TRBD1	-	TGCGCCAGCAGATCACAGGGGGGCTCACCCCTCCACTTT	CASRSQGGSPLHF
TRBV15	TRBJ1-4	-	-	TGTGCCACCAGCAGACCTGGACGGACAGAAACTAATGAAAAACTGTTTTTT	CATSRPGRTETNEKLFF
TRBV18	TRBJ2-3	-	-	TGTGCCAGCTCACCGTCTAGCCCCCGAGATACGCAGTATTTT	CASSPSSPRDTQYF
TRBV11-2	TRBJ2-2	-	-	TGTGCCAGCAGCTTGTGGGTTACGAACACCGGGGAGCTGTTTTTT	CASSLWVTNTGELFF